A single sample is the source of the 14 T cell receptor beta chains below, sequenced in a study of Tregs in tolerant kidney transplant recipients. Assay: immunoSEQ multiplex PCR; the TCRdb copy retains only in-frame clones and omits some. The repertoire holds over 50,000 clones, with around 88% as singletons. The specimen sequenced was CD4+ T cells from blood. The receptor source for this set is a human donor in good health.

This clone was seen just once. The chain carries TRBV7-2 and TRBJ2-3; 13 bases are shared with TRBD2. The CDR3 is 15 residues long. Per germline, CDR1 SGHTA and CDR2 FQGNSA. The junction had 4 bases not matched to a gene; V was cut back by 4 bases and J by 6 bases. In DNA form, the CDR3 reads TGTGCCAGCAGCTCGACTAGCGGGGGGTTCGATACGCAGTATTTT. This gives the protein CASSSTSGGFDTQYF.

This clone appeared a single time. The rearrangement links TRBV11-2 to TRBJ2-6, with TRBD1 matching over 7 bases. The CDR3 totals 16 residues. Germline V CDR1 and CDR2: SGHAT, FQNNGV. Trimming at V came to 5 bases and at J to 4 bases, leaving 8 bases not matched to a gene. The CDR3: CASSPRQGSGANVLTF. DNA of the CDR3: TGTGCCAGCAGCCCGCGACAGGGCTCCGGGGCCAACGTCCTGACTTTC.

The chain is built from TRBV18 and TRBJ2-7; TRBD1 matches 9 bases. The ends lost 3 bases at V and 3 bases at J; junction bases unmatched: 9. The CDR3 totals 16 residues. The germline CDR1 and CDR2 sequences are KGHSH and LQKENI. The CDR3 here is CASSPTTGTGIYEQYF. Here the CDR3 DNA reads TGTGCCAGCTCACCCACAACAGGGACAGGGATCTACGAGCAGTACTTC.

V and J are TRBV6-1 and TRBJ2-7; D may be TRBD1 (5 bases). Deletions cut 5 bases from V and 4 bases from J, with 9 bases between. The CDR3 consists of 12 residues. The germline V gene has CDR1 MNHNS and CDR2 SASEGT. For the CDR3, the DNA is TGTGCCAGCAGTTTCGACAGTTACGAGCAGTACTTC. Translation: CASSFDSYEQYF.

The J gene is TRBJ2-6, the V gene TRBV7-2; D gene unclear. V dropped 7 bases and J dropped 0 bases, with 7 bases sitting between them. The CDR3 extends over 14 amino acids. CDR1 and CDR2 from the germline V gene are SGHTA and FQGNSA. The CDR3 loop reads CASTLISGANVLTF. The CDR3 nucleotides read TGTGCCAGCACCCTCATCTCTGGGGCCAACGTCCTGACTTTC.

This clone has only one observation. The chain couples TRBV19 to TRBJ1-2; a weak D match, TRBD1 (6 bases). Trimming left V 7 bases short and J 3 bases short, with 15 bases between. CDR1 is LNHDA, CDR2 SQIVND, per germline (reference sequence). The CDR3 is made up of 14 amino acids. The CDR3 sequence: CASTHRSGDYGYTF. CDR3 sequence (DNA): TGTGCCAGTACCCACCGTTCAGGGGACTATGGCTACACCTTC.

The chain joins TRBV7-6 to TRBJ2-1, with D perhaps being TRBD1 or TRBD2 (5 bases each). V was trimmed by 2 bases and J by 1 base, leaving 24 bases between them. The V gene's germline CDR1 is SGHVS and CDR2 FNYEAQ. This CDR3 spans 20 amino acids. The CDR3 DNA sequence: TGTGCCAGCAGCTTACGCCCGGGACCCACCTCCCCATGGTCCTACAATGAGCAGTTCTTC. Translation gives CASSLRPGPTSPWSYNEQFF.

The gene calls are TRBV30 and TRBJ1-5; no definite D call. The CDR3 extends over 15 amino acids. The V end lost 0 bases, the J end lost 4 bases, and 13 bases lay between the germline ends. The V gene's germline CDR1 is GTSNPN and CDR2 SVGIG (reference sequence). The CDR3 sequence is CAWSVSRPVNQPQHF. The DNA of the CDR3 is TGTGCCTGGAGTGTAAGTAGGCCAGTAAATCAGCCCCAGCATTTT. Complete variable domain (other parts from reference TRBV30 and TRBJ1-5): SQTIHQWPATLVQPVGSPLSLECTVEGTSNPNLYWYRQAAGRGLQLLFYSVGIGQISSEVPQNLSASRPQDRQFILSSKKLLLSDSGFYLCAWSVSRPVNQPQHFGDGTRLSIL.

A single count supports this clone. For the CDR3, the DNA is TGTGCCAGCACCAGGACAGGGGATGGAAACACCATATATTTT. It yields the protein CASTRTGDGNTIYF. The genes are TRBV7-9 and TRBJ1-3, with 9 bases lining up with TRBD1. CDR1 and CDR2 (germline): SEHNR, FQNEAQ (reference sequence). The CDR3 has 14 residues. Trimming at V came to 7 bases and at J to 3 bases, leaving 4 bases not matched to a gene.

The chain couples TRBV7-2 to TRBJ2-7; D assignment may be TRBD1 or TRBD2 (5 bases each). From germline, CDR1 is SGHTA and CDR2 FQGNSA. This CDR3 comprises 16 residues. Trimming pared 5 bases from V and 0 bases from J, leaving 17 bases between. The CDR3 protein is CASSIDPVGASYEQYF. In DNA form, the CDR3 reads TGTGCCAGCAGCATTGACCCCGTCGGGGCCTCCTACGAGCAGTACTTC. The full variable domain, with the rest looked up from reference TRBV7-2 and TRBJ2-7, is GAGVSQSPSNKVTEKGKDVELRCDPISGHTALYWYRQSLGQGLEFLIYFQGNSAPDKSGLPSDRFSAERTGGSVSTLTIQRTQQEDSAVYLCASSIDPVGASYEQYFGPGTRLTVT.

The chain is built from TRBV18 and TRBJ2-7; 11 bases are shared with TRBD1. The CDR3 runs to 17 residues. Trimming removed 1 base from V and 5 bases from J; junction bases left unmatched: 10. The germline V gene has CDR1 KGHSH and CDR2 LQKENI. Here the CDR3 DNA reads TGTGCCAGCTCACCACGTGGGATGGGACAGGGGGGAAACGAGCAGTACTTC. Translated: CASSPRGMGQGGNEQYF.

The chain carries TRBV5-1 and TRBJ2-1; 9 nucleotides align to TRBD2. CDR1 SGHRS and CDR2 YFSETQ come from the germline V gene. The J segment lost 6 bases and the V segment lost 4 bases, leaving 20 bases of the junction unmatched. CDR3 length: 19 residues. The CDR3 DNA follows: TGCGCCAGCAGCCCAGGGTTACTAGCGGGCGGGAGAGATTCCAATGAGCAGTTCTTC. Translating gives CASSPGLLAGGRDSNEQFF.

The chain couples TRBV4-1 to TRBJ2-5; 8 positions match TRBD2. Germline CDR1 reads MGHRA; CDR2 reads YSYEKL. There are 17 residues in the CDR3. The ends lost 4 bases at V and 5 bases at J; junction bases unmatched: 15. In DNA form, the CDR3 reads TGCGCCAGCAGCCGAGGGGCTAGCGGGCCCAACGGGGAGACCCAGTACTTC. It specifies CASSRGASGPNGETQYF.

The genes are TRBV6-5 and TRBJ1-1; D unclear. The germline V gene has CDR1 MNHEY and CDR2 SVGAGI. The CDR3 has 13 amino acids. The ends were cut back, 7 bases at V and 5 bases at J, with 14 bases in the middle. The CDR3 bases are TGTGCCAGCACCTCGACGAGAAGAACTGAAGCTTTCTTT. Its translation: CASTSTRRTEAFF.